This T cell receptor beta chain comes out of a study of blood T cells in healthy people across ages. Overall study context: Capture via template switching afforded approximately one barcoded beta molecule per two T cells.

V was pared by 3 bases and J by 5 bases, with 10 bases of the junction left unmatched. CDR1 SGHRS and CDR2 YFSETQ come from the germline V gene. CDR3 length equals 17 residues. The authors ran a second PCR of roughly 6 to 12 cycles using a sample-barcoded 5' primer and a J-beta primer mix. From the 5' RACE reads, TCRdb called clonotypes with MiXCR, one entry per CDR3 protein. This table holds about 1.4 million distinct CDR3 sequences, approximately 63% found once. Input material: blood. The clonotype originates from a man between 18 and 29 years old in good health. V and J are TRBV5-1 and TRBJ2-5; 13 bases are a match to TRBD2. The CDR3 protein is CASSSGLAGRSWETQYF. The CDR3 region has the DNA TGCGCCAGCAGCTCGGGACTAGCGGGAAGATCGTGGGAGACCCAGTACTTC.